This T cell receptor (beta chain) was profiled in a study of PD-L1 blockade in urothelial cancer. Study background: From 2014, patients received atezolizumab, given as 1,200 mg intravenously every 3 weeks. Analyzed time points were 3 weeks (second dose) and 6 weeks after therapy began.

The data were produced by immunoSEQ multiplex PCR, yet TCRdb's version contains in-frame clones alone and is incomplete. The sample shows roughly 51,000 clones, more than 70% of them seen only once. This sample's time point: pretreatment peripheral blood. Patients had locally advanced or metastatic urothelial carcinoma. The material sequenced was PBMCs, taken around atezolizumab (anti-PD-L1) treatment. The clonotype was recovered from a man aged 55 to 70 with urothelial cancer.

The CDR3 protein is CACSSYNSPLHF. CDR3 DNA sequence: TGTGCCTGTTCCAGCTATAATTCACCCCTCCACTTT. This sequence joins TRBV30 and TRBJ1-6; D unresolved. Trimming stripped 6 bases from V and 3 bases from J, with 6 bases between. The CDR3 is 12 amino acids. Per the germline V gene, CDR1 is GTSNPN and CDR2 is SVGIG (reference sequence).